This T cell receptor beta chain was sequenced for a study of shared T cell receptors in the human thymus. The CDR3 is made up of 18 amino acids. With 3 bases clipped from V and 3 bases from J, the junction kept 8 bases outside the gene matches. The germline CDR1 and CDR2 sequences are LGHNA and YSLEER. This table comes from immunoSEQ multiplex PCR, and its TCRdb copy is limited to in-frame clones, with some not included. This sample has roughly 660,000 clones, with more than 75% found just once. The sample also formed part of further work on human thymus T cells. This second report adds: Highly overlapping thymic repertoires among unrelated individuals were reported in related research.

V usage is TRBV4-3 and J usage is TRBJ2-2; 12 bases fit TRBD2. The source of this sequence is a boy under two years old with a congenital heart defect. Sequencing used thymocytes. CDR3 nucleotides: TGCGCCAGCAGCCAGTTCACTAGCGGGAGGAGGGACACCGGGGAGCTGTTTTTT. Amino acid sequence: CASSQFTSGRRDTGELFF.